The 8 T cell receptor beta chains in this list originate from one sample, sequenced in a study of blood T cell repertoires in COVID-19. Profiling relied on immunoSEQ multiplex PCR, and the TCRdb table lists in-frame clones only, not all of them. This sample yields 350,000 to 400,000 clones, of which approximately 84% are seen a single time; 2.5% to 3% belongs to the top ten. Sequenced sample: PBMCs or T cells enriched from blood (not recorded which). The receptors here all came from a woman under 40 who had recovered from COVID-19.

This chain uses TRBV16 with TRBJ2-3, with 8 bases identical to TRBD2. J lost 1 base, V lost 7 bases, and 10 bases had no gene match. The length of the CDR3 is 16 residues. Germline V lookup: CDR1 KGHSY, CDR2 FQNENV. CDR3 sequence (DNA): TGTGCCAGCAAAGGGGGAGCGGGAGCTGGCACAGATACGCAGTATTTT. Amino acids: CASKGGAGAGTDTQYF.

The gene calls are TRBV27 and TRBJ1-1; D might be TRBD1 (5 bases). Trimming took off 2 bases at V and 1 base at J, with 17 bases between the two ends. Germline V gives CDR1 MNHEY, CDR2 SMNVEV (reference sequence). CDR3 size: 17 residues. The CDR3 sequence is CASSLVSGRTRNTEAFF. CDR3 nucleotide sequence: TGTGCCAGCAGTTTAGTCTCAGGGAGGACACGGAACACTGAAGCTTTCTTT.

CDR3 loop: CASSLGRDFYTF. The CDR3 region has the DNA TGTGCCAGCAGTTTGGGAAGGGACTTCTACACCTTC. V and J are TRBV28 and TRBJ1-2, with D maybe TRBD1 (5 bases). V lost 3 bases and J lost 10, with 12 bases in between. Per germline, CDR1 MDHEN and CDR2 SYDVKM. The CDR3 is 12 residues long.

In regard to this clone: This sample also contains other DNA sequences that code for the same CDR3. V and J are TRBV12-3 or TRBV12-4 and TRBJ1-2, with 7 bases lining up with TRBD1. The CDR3 spans 13 residues. V dropped 5 bases and J dropped 5; count of bases not matched to a gene: 5. The CDR3 spells CASSPGTVYGYTF. CDR3 DNA: TGTGCCAGCAGTCCCGGGACAGTATATGGCTACACCTTC.

In its sample, this clone was seen a few times. The V gene is TRBV29-1, the J gene TRBJ2-5; 14 positions match TRBD2. Trimming cost V 8 bases and J 5 bases; bases outside gene matches: 10. Germline V lookup: CDR1 SQVTM, CDR2 ANQGSEA. The CDR3 covers 15 residues. CDR3 sequence reads: CSTATSGGAWETQYF. The CDR3 DNA reads as TGCAGCACTGCGACTAGCGGGGGGGCCTGGGAGACCCAGTACTTC. The whole variable domain, filled in from reference TRBV29-1 and TRBJ2-5, reads SAVISQKPSRDICQRGTSLTIQCQVDSQVTMMFWYRQQPGQSLTLIATANQGSEATYESGFVIDKFPISRPNLTFSTLTVSNMSPEDSSIYLCSTATSGGAWETQYFGPGTRLLVL.

The chain employs TRBV6-5 and TRBJ2-7; D gene ambiguous. The CDR3 totals 12 residues. The germline CDR1 and CDR2 sequences are MNHEY and SVGAGI. Trimming left V 7 bases short and J 2 bases short, with 9 bases between. The CDR3 DNA sequence: TGTGCCAGCATTGGGCTTACCTACGAGCAGTACTTC. Translation: CASIGLTYEQYF.

This chain joins TRBV30 and TRBJ2-5; weak D call: TRBD2 (6 bases). The CDR3 sequence is 14 residues long. CDR1 is GTSNPN, CDR2 SVGIG, per germline (reference sequence). The V gene lost 5 bases and the J gene lost 4 bases, with 17 bases spanning the gap. CDR3 nucleotide sequence: TGTGCCTGGGCTATAGCGGCGCGAATAGAGACCCAGTACTTC. Protein product: CAWAIAARIETQYF.

V is TRBV9 and J is TRBJ2-2; possible D gene TRBD2, 7 bases. Trimming shortened V by 4 bases and J by 8 bases, and 18 bases separated the two germline ends. Germline CDR1 SGDLS, CDR2 YYNGEE. CDR3 length: 15 amino acids. CDR3 DNA: TGTGCCAGCAGCCCCTATCTAGGGGGGGATGGGGAGCTGTTTTTT. Protein sequence: CASSPYLGGDGELFF.